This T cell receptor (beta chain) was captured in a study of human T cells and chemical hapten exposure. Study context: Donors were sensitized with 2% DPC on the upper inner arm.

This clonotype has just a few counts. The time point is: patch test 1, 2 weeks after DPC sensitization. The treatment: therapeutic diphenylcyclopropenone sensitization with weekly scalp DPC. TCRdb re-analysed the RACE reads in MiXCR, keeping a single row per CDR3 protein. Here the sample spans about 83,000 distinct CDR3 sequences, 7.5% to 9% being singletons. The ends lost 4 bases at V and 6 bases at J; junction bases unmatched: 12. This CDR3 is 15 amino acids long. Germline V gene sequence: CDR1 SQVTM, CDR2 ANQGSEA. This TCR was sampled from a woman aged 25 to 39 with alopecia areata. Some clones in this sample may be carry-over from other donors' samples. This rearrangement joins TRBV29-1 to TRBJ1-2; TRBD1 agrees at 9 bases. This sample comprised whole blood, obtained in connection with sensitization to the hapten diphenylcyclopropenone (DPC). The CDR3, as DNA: TGCAGCGTTGTCGGGCTGGACAGGGGATGGGATGGCTACACCTTC. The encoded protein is CSVVGLDRGWDGYTF.